These T cell receptor beta chains were read from a single sample in a study of a mutant IDH1 vaccine in newly diagnosed glioma. Using immunoSEQ multiplex PCR, the repertoire was profiled, and TCRdb retains in-frame clones only, with some absent. The sample includes around 60,000 clones, approximately 81% of them seen just once. Their target antigens are unknown. The starting material was PBMCs, obtained from a glioma patient whose treatment included an IDH1 peptide vaccine. The receptors come from a man between 25 and 39 years old with glioma. Each CDR3 is given with its conserved first and last residue. Fields, in order: CDR3 length, V gene, J gene, CDR3 protein.

16	TRBV27	TRBJ2-2	CASSLYGETGAGELFF
15	TRBV2	TRBJ1-1	CASSDPSVGSDEAFF
16	TRBV5-6	TRBJ1-1	CASSLGGSFVNTEAFF
13	TRBV6-1	TRBJ1-2	CASSEQGLYGYTF
14	TRBV6-1	TRBJ1-2	CASTEGSFRGGYTF
11	TRBV2	TRBJ2-1	CALGRDNEQFF
13	TRBV29-1	TRBJ1-1	CSLMTGMNTEAFF
15	TRBV6-1	TRBJ1-2	CASSRGDLLNYGYTF
15	TRBV5-5	TRBJ1-3	CASSRLTGTFDTIYF
14	TRBV13	TRBJ2-7	CASSSGQRIYEQYF
15	TRBV2	TRBJ1-4	CASSSGGAFVEKLFF
12	TRBV10-1	TRBJ2-3	CASSEWGDTQYF
14	TRBV2	TRBJ2-3	CASAGADSTDTQYF
15	TRBV5-5	TRBJ1-2	CASSRDRVLRYGYTF
15	TRBV19	TRBJ1-1	CASSTPASMNTEAFF
14	TRBV2	TRBJ1-2	CASRETGGEVGYTF
13	TRBV6-1	TRBJ1-1	CASIRDRRTEAFF
11	TRBV7-9	TRBJ2-5	CASSPGETQYF
16	TRBV7-9	TRBJ2-7	CASSLGSGRSSYEQYF
13	TRBV2	TRBJ1-1	CASSGDQNTEAFF
13	TRBV30	TRBJ1-1	CAWSSEMNTEAFF
13	TRBV10-1	TRBJ2-1	CASSETSPAEQFF
16	TRBV5-4	TRBJ2-2	CASSSRLAGLTGELFF
16	TRBV10-1	TRBJ1-6	CASSGPDRGANSPLHF
13	TRBV19	TRBJ1-1	CASSMGRDTEAFF
17	TRBV4-2	TRBJ2-1	CASSQDRGLAGGNEQFF
11	TRBV11-2	TRBJ2-7	CASSNSGLKYF
15	TRBV7-9	TRBJ1-1	CASSFPAGSSTEAFF
12	TRBV7-8	TRBJ1-5	CASSLDTGGQHF
13	TRBV5-5	TRBJ1-2	CASSLNGLDGYTF
15	TRBV29-1	TRBJ1-4	CSVAPLGATNEKLFF
14	TRBV5-1	TRBJ2-7	CASSMRGQPYEQYF
11	TRBV2	TRBJ2-1	CASSEGPRQFF
13	TRBV6-5	TRBJ2-1	CASSYQGFNEQFF
12	TRBV10-1	TRBJ1-2	CASSDGAYGYTF
13	TRBV27	TRBJ2-5	CASSLGALKTQYF
16	TRBV2	TRBJ1-4	CAIKVGTHGTNEKLFF
14	TRBV2	TRBJ1-6	CASSLDRGLAPLHF
14	TRBV6-1	TRBJ2-7	CASSESGGWYEQYF
13	TRBV5-1	TRBJ1-2	CASSTGQGDGYTF
15	TRBV5-1	TRBJ2-7	CASSEGQGAKNEQYF
16	TRBV9	TRBJ2-2	CASTGLAGANTGELFF
13	TRBV28	TRBJ1-5	CASSFEGVQPQHF
13	TRBV6-1	TRBJ1-6	CASSEANNSPLHF
14	TRBV7-2	TRBJ1-1	CASSFRSLNTEAFF
17	TRBV23-1	TRBJ2-3	CASTSQTDPKDTDTQYF
15	TRBV5-4	TRBJ2-5	CASSLELADGETQYF
13	TRBV7-8	TRBJ2-5	CASSLRISETQYF
16	TRBV4-2	TRBJ2-1	CASSQDWQGSYNEQFF
13	TRBV18	TRBJ2-2	CASSPPAVGELFF
14	TRBV7-8	TRBJ1-1	CASSLAELNTEAFF
13	TRBV7-9	TRBJ2-5	CASSLLGGETQYF
14	TRBV7-9	TRBJ2-2	CASSLRGVNGELFF
12	TRBV2	TRBJ2-1	CASSRSYNEQFF
16	TRBV18	TRBJ2-5	CASSPGTSGALWEQYF